Below, 31 T cell receptor beta chains from the same sample are listed, as sequenced in a study of blood T cell repertoires in COVID-19. Sequenced by immunoSEQ multiplex PCR; TCRdb stores in-frame clones only, minus some. The data show about 130,000 clones, roughly nine tenths seen once. Sequences were obtained from peripheral blood. These receptors came from a man aged 60-69 years with COVID-19, enrolled during active disease.

This chain uses TRBV5-1 with TRBJ2-1; D possibly corresponds to TRBD2 (6 bases). V lost 2 bases, J lost 9 bases, and 15 bases lay in between. This CDR3 has 14 residues. Germline V gives CDR1 SGHRS, CDR2 YFSETQ. The CDR3 protein is CASSFYGGIGEQFF. The DNA of the CDR3 is TGCGCCAGCAGCTTCTACGGAGGGATAGGTGAGCAGTTCTTC.

The gene calls are TRBV27 and TRBJ2-3, with 9 bases matching TRBD1. From germline, CDR1 is MNHEY and CDR2 SMNVEV (reference sequence). The CDR3 totals 15 residues. The V and J ends lost 5 bases and 3 bases, in that order; junction bases with no gene match: 6. CDR3 sequence (DNA): TGTGCCAGCAGTCCGACGGGACAGGGAACAGATACGCAGTATTTT. Protein product: CASSPTGQGTDTQYF.

This clone showed up just once. The chain combines TRBV5-6 with TRBJ2-3; 9 positions agree with TRBD1. Germline V gene sequence: CDR1 SGHDT, CDR2 YYEEEE. The CDR3 loop spans 16 amino acids. V shed 0 bases and J 4 bases; nucleotides not matched to a gene: 6. Here the CDR3 DNA reads TGTGCCAGCAGCTTGGTTCCCGGACAGGGGTCAGATACGCAGTATTTT. This encodes CASSLVPGQGSDTQYF.

This chain joins TRBV11-2 and TRBJ2-7; 10 bases agree with TRBD2. In germline, CDR1 is SGHAT, CDR2 FQNNGV. J lost 2 bases, V lost 7 bases, and 11 bases had no gene match. There are 16 residues in the CDR3. The CDR3 nucleotides are TGTGCCAGCACCCTTTCACTAGCGGGACCCCCCTACGAGCAGTACTTC. Protein: CASTLSLAGPPYEQYF.

V usage is TRBV12-1 and J usage is TRBJ2-2; the listed D gene, TRBD2, was not tested against the DNA. TRBV12-1 is marked as a pseudogene. The CDR3 extends over 21 amino acids. This CDR3 is CASSFPRLAGDKGSGTGELFF. The CDR3 bases are TGTGCCAGCAGCTTTCCCAGACTAGCGGGAGATAAGGGTAGTGGGACCGGGGAGCTGTTTTTT.

The CDR3 spells CASSPQSQGQTNEQFF. CDR3 coding DNA: TGTGCCAGCTCACCACAGTCCCAGGGTCAGACGAATGAGCAGTTCTTC. V usage is TRBV18 and J usage is TRBJ2-1; possibly TRBD1 for D (5 bases). Germline V gives CDR1 KGHSH, CDR2 LQKENI. V lost 1 base and J lost 7, with 17 bases in between. This CDR3 spans 16 amino acids.

The chain recombines TRBV6-6 with TRBJ2-2; tentatively, D is TRBD2 (5 bases). Germline-derived CDR1 and CDR2 are MNHNY and SVGAGI (reference sequence). The CDR3 has 13 amino acids. Trimming pared 4 bases from V and 7 bases from J, leaving 10 bases between. The DNA of the CDR3 is TGTGCCAGCAGTTGGCGGGCCGTCGGGGAGCTGTTTTTT. This sequence encodes CASSWRAVGELFF.

This sequence joins TRBV10-1 and TRBJ1-2, with a weak D call TRBD1 (6 bases). Deletions cut 0 bases from V and 6 bases from J, with 20 bases between. The CDR3 has 17 residues. Germline V gives CDR1 WNHNN, CDR2 SYGVQD (reference sequence). Here the CDR3 DNA reads TGCGCCAGCAGTGAGTCGAGCGGTGAACCCGCAGGGGATGGCTACACCTTC. As protein: CASSESSGEPAGDGYTF.

V usage is TRBV25-1 and J usage is TRBJ1-2; D possibly corresponds to TRBD1 (6 bases). The CDR3 runs 14 residues. Trimming removed 3 bases from V and 5 bases from J, with 13 bases in between. Germline CDR1 and CDR2: MGHDK and SYGVNS. The chain's CDR3 is CASSDRGVVYGYTF. CDR3 nucleotides: TGTGCCAGCAGTGACAGGGGCGTCGTTTATGGCTACACCTTC.

The J gene is TRBJ1-4, the V gene TRBV5-1; D uncertain. The CDR3 extends over 15 amino acids. Trimming took 3 bases from V and 0 from J, leaving 9 bases between them. Germline V gene data show CDR1 as SGHRS and CDR2 as YFSETQ. The CDR3 here is CASSSKQTTNEKLFF. The CDR3 DNA reads TGCGCCAGCAGCTCCAAACAGACAACTAATGAAAAACTGTTTTTT.

V is TRBV11-2 and J is TRBJ2-5; D is perhaps TRBD1 (5 bases). The CDR3 is 12 amino acids. V was clipped by 6 bases and J by 8 bases, with 13 bases between them. Germline V gene sequence: CDR1 SGHAT, CDR2 FQNNGV. The CDR3 reads CASRDKTRTQYF. The CDR3 DNA is TGTGCCAGCAGGGACAAGACAAGAACCCAGTACTTC. The full variable domain, completed using reference TRBV11-2 and TRBJ2-5, is EAGVAQSPRYKIIEKRQSVAFWCNPISGHATLYWYQQILGQGPKLLIQFQNNGVVDDSQLPKDRFSAERLKGVDSTLKIQPAKLEDSAVYLCASRDKTRTQYFGPGTRLLVL.

The gene calls are TRBV5-5 and TRBJ2-2; possibly TRBD1 for D (6 bases). V was shortened by 6 bases and J by 3 bases, with 21 bases between the two germline ends. Germline V gene sequence: CDR1 SGHKS, CDR2 YYEKEE (reference sequence). CDR3 length equals 17 residues. In nucleotides, the CDR3 is TGTGCCAGCATCCACTCATTCCAGGGGAGCTACACCGGGGAGCTGTTTTTT. Encoded protein: CASIHSFQGSYTGELFF.

The chain links TRBV12-3 or TRBV12-4 to TRBJ2-7; the D gene is possibly TRBD2 (5 bases). Trimming shortened V by 3 bases and J by 6 bases, and 12 bases separated the two germline ends. The CDR3 length is 13 residues. Here the CDR3 reads CASSLMEAREQYF. Written as DNA, the CDR3 is TGTGCCAGCAGTTTGATGGAGGCGCGCGAGCAGTACTTC.

The chain has TRBV7-2 and TRBJ1-2; D remains ambiguous. This CDR3 has 14 residues. Trimming pared 3 bases from V and 4 bases from J, leaving 12 bases between. The germline CDR1 and CDR2 sequences are SGHTA and FQGNSA. DNA of the CDR3: TGTGCCAGCAGCTTTACCCAGGAGGGCTATGGCTACACCTTC. Protein: CASSFTQEGYGYTF.

V and J are TRBV7-6 and TRBJ2-7, with TRBD2 identical over 9 bases. V trimming: 4 bases; J trimming: 5 bases; junction bases outside the gene matches: 15. CDR1 and CDR2 (germline): SGHVS, FNYEAQ. The CDR3 runs to 17 residues. Here the CDR3 reads CASSSPREREVANEQYF. In nucleotides, the CDR3 is TGTGCCAGCAGCTCACCGCGTGAGCGGGAGGTAGCAAACGAGCAGTACTTC.

The chain uses TRBV10-1 and TRBJ2-3, with D tentatively TRBD1 (6 bases). This CDR3 contains 14 residues. In germline, CDR1 is WNHNN, CDR2 SYGVQD (reference sequence). The V and J ends lost 3 bases and 4 bases respectively, with 11 bases between them. The CDR3 reads CASSDLTGSDTQYF. The DNA of the CDR3 is TGCGCCAGCAGTGACCTTACAGGGTCAGATACGCAGTATTTT.

The chain recombines TRBV2 with TRBJ1-1, with D perhaps TRBD1 (6 bases). Germline V CDR1 and CDR2: SNHLY, FYNNEI. V lost 6 bases, J lost 1 base, and 9 bases lay in between. There are 13 residues in the CDR3. The CDR3 spells CASRETGNTEAFF. For the CDR3, the DNA is TGTGCCAGCAGGGAGACAGGGAACACTGAAGCTTTCTTT.

V is TRBV27 and J is TRBJ1-5, with D uncertain. The germline gives CDR1 MNHEY, CDR2 SMNVEV (reference sequence). Trimming cost V 2 bases and J 4 bases, with 9 bases left between them. The CDR3 spans 14 residues. CDR3: CASSLPVKNQPQHF. DNA for the CDR3: TGTGCCAGCAGTTTACCCGTAAAAAATCAGCCCCAGCATTTT.

The chain recombines TRBV30 with TRBJ1-2; D is undetermined. CDR1 and CDR2 (germline): GTSNPN, SVGIG (reference sequence). Trimming removed 0 bases at V and 4 bases at J, with 15 bases between. The CDR3 is 15 residues long. The chain's CDR3 is CAWSVLSQPSYGYTF. The CDR3 DNA reads as TGTGCCTGGAGTGTCCTCTCACAACCATCCTATGGCTACACCTTC.

The chain combines TRBV30 with TRBJ2-4, with 7 nucleotides matching TRBD2. The CDR3 length is 16 residues. Germline V lookup: CDR1 GTSNPN, CDR2 SVGIG (reference sequence). J was trimmed by 0 bases and V by 2 bases; bases with no gene match: 7. The chain's CDR3 is CAWSLAPGGAKNIQYF. The DNA for the CDR3 is TGTGCCTGGAGTCTCGCGCCGGGGGGAGCCAAAAACATTCAGTACTTC.

The rearrangement joins TRBV19 to TRBJ2-7; D unclear. This CDR3 comprises 12 residues. From germline, CDR1 is LNHDA and CDR2 SQIVND (reference sequence). The V end was cut by 7 bases, the J end by 1 base, with 8 bases between. The CDR3 bases are TGTGCCAGTAAAGGCGGATCCTACGAGCAGTACTTC. Translated, it gives CASKGGSYEQYF.

The chain carries TRBV12-3 or TRBV12-4 and TRBJ2-3; D remains unclear. The CDR3 loop spans 12 amino acids. The germline V and J ends were trimmed by 1 base and 9 bases, with 8 bases remaining between them. CDR3 coding DNA: TGTGCCAGCAGTTTAGGGGCATACACGCAGTATTTT. Residues: CASSLGAYTQYF.

CDR3 DNA: TGTGCCAGCAGCCCTTCACGCAGCGGAACCCTCCACTTT. Amino acids: CASSPSRSGTLHF. This chain joins TRBV14 and TRBJ1-6; D unclear. CDR1 is SGHDN and CDR2 is FVKESK in the germline V gene. The CDR3 runs 13 residues. V was pared by 4 bases and J by 14 bases, with 15 bases between.

This clone is medium-sized by share. This rearrangement joins TRBV19 to TRBJ2-1, with 9 bases that match TRBD2. J gave up 8 bases and V 4 bases, and 9 bases lay outside the gene matches. CDR1 and CDR2 from the germline V gene are LNHDA and SQIVND (reference sequence). The CDR3 loop spans 15 amino acids. As DNA, the CDR3 is TGTGCCAGTAGTAGTCTGCGGGAGGGCCGGGATGAGCAGTTCTTC. Translating gives CASSSLREGRDEQFF. The full variable domain, rest sourced from reference TRBV19 and TRBJ2-1, is DGGITQSPKYLFRKEGQNVTLSCEQNLNHDAMYWYRQDPGQGLRLIYYSQIVNDFQKGDIAEGYSVSREKKESFPLTVTSAQKNPTAFYLCASSSLREGRDEQFFGPGTRLTVL.

This chain links TRBV2 with TRBJ1-3; D unresolved. V was trimmed by 5 bases and J by 3 bases, leaving 8 bases between them. There are 13 residues in the CDR3. CDR1 and CDR2 (germline): SNHLY, FYNNEI. In DNA, the CDR3 is TGTGCCAGCAGTTCCGGGAATGGAAACACCATATATTTT. Its translation is CASSSGNGNTIYF.

This chain joins TRBV10-1 and TRBJ2-1, with unresolved D. V was clipped by 0 bases and J by 8 bases, with 5 bases between them. Per the germline V gene, CDR1 is WNHNN and CDR2 is SYGVQD (reference sequence). CDR3 length: 12 amino acids. CDR3 amino acids: CASSESAHEQFF. The DNA for the CDR3 is TGCGCCAGCAGTGAGTCGGCCCATGAGCAGTTCTTC.

The rearrangement links TRBV12-3 or TRBV12-4 to TRBJ2-3; D unclear. V was shortened by 5 bases and J by 5 bases, with 11 bases between the two germline ends. This CDR3 contains 13 residues. Here the CDR3 reads CASSTQTVDTQYF. The CDR3 DNA follows: TGTGCCAGCAGTACACAGACGGTAGATACGCAGTATTTT.

This clone was observed a single time. The chain employs TRBV5-6 and TRBJ1-1, with 9 bases identical to TRBD1. Germline CDR1 SGHDT, CDR2 YYEEEE. J lost 8 bases, V lost 2 bases, and 10 bases had no gene match. The CDR3 runs 15 residues. This chain's CDR3 is CASSFGTGRLLEAFF. The DNA for the CDR3 is TGTGCCAGCAGCTTCGGGACAGGGAGGTTATTGGAAGCTTTCTTT.

The chain combines TRBV3-1 (or the pseudogene TRBV3-2) with TRBJ1-1; D unclear. This CDR3 is 15 amino acids long. In germline, CDR1 is LGHDT, CDR2 YNNKEL (reference sequence). Trimming cost V 4 bases and J 5 bases, with 17 bases left between them. The CDR3 is CASSPQVREETEAFF. CDR3 coding DNA: TGTGCCAGCAGCCCCCAGGTGAGGGAGGAGACTGAAGCTTTCTTT.

This chain links TRBV3-1 (or the pseudogene TRBV3-2) with TRBJ2-5, with 8 bases aligning to TRBD2. The CDR3 totals 14 residues. The germline CDR1 and CDR2 sequences are LGHDT and YNNKEL (reference sequence). V gave up 4 bases and J gave up 4 bases; unmatched junction bases: 5. As DNA, the CDR3 is TGTGCCAGCAGCCCGGGACTAGATCGAGAGACCCAGTACTTC. Translation: CASSPGLDRETQYF.

This chain connects TRBV19 to TRBJ2-2; TRBD1 agrees at 10 bases. Germline CDR1 reads LNHDA; CDR2 reads SQIVND (reference sequence). V trimming: 1 base; J trimming: 7 bases; junction bases outside the gene matches: 3. The CDR3 length is 15 residues. In DNA form, the CDR3 reads TGTGCCAGTAGTATAGGGGGACAGGGGAACGGGGAGCTGTTTTTT. This gives the protein CASSIGGQGNGELFF. Full variable domain (missing parts from reference TRBV19 and TRBJ2-2): DGGITQSPKYLFRKEGQNVTLSCEQNLNHDAMYWYRQDPGQGLRLIYYSQIVNDFQKGDIAEGYSVSREKKESFPLTVTSAQKNPTAFYLCASSIGGQGNGELFFGEGSRLTVL.